This passage covers 16 T cell receptor beta chains from one sample sequenced in a study of T cells in Graves' hyperthyroidism and ophthalmopathy. The CDR3 regions of TCR beta were amplified from RNA transcripts. An initial round of RT-PCR targeting the TCR CDR3 relied on the HTBI primer set. TCRdb reprocessed the multiplex PCR reads via MiXCR and lists one record per CDR3 protein. This sample has more than 650,000 distinct CDR3 sequences, with approximately 14% found just once. The sequenced material came from blood. These TCRs come from a woman under 30 with Graves' hyperthyroidism.

In its sample, this clonotype was seen many times. The chain employs TRBV27 and TRBJ1-1; possibly TRBD1 for D (5 bases). The CDR3 is made up of 15 amino acids. V lost 5 bases and J lost 0, with 13 bases in between. CDR1 and CDR2 (germline): MNHEY, SMNVEV (reference sequence). CDR3 coding DNA: TGTGCCAGCAGTCCTCGGGGCTTTCTGAACACTGAAGCTTTCTTT. It codes for CASSPRGFLNTEAFF.

This clonotype was seen only a few times. The chain is built from TRBV10-3 and TRBJ2-5; TRBD2 agrees at 10 bases. Germline assignment: CDR1 ENHRY and CDR2 SYGVKD. The junction had 4 bases not matched to a gene; V was cut back by 0 bases and J by 3 bases. The CDR3 extends over 16 amino acids. CDR3 sequence (DNA): TGTGCCATCAGTGAGTCTACTAGCGGGACTAAAGAGACCCAGTACTTC. This codes for CAISESTSGTKETQYF.

This clonotype was recorded at least ten times. This chain connects TRBV14 to TRBJ1-1, with a tentative D call TRBD1 (5 bases). The germline V and J ends were trimmed by 5 bases and 2 bases, with 12 bases remaining between them. The length of the CDR3 is 14 residues. The germline CDR1 and CDR2 sequences are SGHDN and FVKESK. CDR3 bases: TGTGCCAGCAGCTTCGACAGAGCAAACACTGAAGCTTTCTTT. Protein sequence: CASSFDRANTEAFF. The entire variable domain, with the rest obtained from reference TRBV14 and TRBJ1-1, is as follows: EAGVTQFPSHSVIEKGQTVTLRCDPISGHDNLYWYRRVMGKEIKFLLHFVKESKQDESGMPNNRFLAERTGGTYSTLKVQPAELEDSGVYFCASSFDRANTEAFFGQGTRLTVV.

The chain recombines TRBV6-2 or TRBV6-3 with TRBJ1-1; D is undetermined. The V gene's germline CDR1 is MNHEY and CDR2 SVGEGT. The V gene lost 0 bases and the J gene lost 1 base, with 12 bases spanning the gap. The CDR3 has 16 amino acids. Here the CDR3 DNA reads TGTGCCAGCAGTTACTCGACGATGCGACCGAACACTGAAGCTTTCTTT. This gives the protein CASSYSTMRPNTEAFF.

There are many counts of this clonotype. The rearrangement joins TRBV24-1 to TRBJ2-3; a possible D gene is TRBD2 (6 bases). The V and J ends lost 0 bases and 0 bases respectively, with 15 bases between them. This CDR3 is 18 amino acids long. Germline loops: CDR1 KGHDR, CDR2 SFDVKD. CDR3 sequence reads: CATSDLASGEASTDTQYF. CDR3 nucleotide sequence: TGTGCCACCAGTGATTTGGCCTCGGGAGAGGCTAGCACAGATACGCAGTATTTT.

This clonotype was recorded a few times. V usage is TRBV6-1 and J usage is TRBJ1-5; D gene uncertain. The CDR3 runs to 14 residues. Germline CDR1 MNHNS, CDR2 SASEGT. V lost 7 bases and J 9 bases, leaving 19 bases between the germline ends. The CDR3 DNA is TGTGCCAGCATAAACGGCGGGGATTGGTTGCCCCAGCATTTT. This codes for CASINGGDWLPQHF.

V usage is TRBV6-9 and J usage is TRBJ2-7; no firm D call. The CDR3 contains 13 residues. Germline V lookup: CDR1 MNHGY, CDR2 SVAAGI. The V gene lost 3 bases and the J gene lost 2 bases, with 8 bases spanning the gap. This CDR3 is CASSYAFAYEQYF. The CDR3 DNA sequence: TGTGCCAGCAGTTACGCTTTCGCCTACGAGCAGTACTTC.

The genes are TRBV6-9 and TRBJ2-7; D gene uncertain. CDR1 is MNHGY and CDR2 is SVAAGI in the germline V gene. V gave up 3 bases and J gave up 2 bases, with 11 bases separating them. CDR3 size: 14 residues. The CDR3 loop is CASSYTGKTYEQYF. The CDR3 region has the DNA TGTGCCAGCAGTTACACGGGCAAGACCTACGAGCAGTACTTC.

This clonotype has a handful of counts. J is TRBJ1-2 and V is TRBV18; D gene ambiguous. Deletions cut 3 bases from V and 7 bases from J, with 15 bases between. CDR1 is KGHSH and CDR2 is LQKENI in the germline V gene. This CDR3 region has 14 residues. Written as DNA, the CDR3 is TGTGCCAGCTCACCGTCAATCTCGAGAACTGGCTACACCTTC. The encoded protein is CASSPSISRTGYTF.

Many counts were recorded for this clonotype. The J gene is TRBJ2-3, the V gene TRBV30, with 11 bases lining up with TRBD1. The CDR3 has 15 amino acids. The V segment lost 3 bases and the J segment 0 bases; nucleotides outside the gene matches: 2. CDR1 and CDR2 (germline): GTSNPN, SVGIG (reference sequence). The CDR3 DNA reads as TGTGCCTGGAGGGACAGGGGGCGAAGCACAGATACGCAGTATTTT. Amino acids: CAWRDRGRSTDTQYF.

The sample holds many counts of this clonotype. This sequence joins TRBV29-1 and TRBJ2-7; TRBD2 agrees at 7 bases. The J segment lost 2 bases and the V segment lost 6 bases, leaving 7 bases of the junction unmatched. The length of the CDR3 is 13 residues. Germline V CDR1 and CDR2: SQVTM, ANQGSEA. The CDR3 spells CSVVRDYPYEQYF. The CDR3 bases are TGCAGCGTCGTCCGGGACTACCCCTACGAGCAGTACTTC.

Comment on this clonotype: Germline and junction disagree at one end, which may indicate a read error. This sequence joins TRBV11-3 and TRBJ1-1; no clear D gene. From germline, CDR1 is SGHNT and CDR2 YENEEA. The CDR3 has 13 residues. This CDR3 is CASSLSGVTEALF. The CDR3, as DNA: TGTGCCAGCAGCTTATCCGGGGTGACTGAAGCTCTCTTT.

The CDR3 nucleotides read TGTGCCAGCAGCTTAGTCGAGACAGGGACCTATGGCTACACCTTC. Translated, it gives CASSLVETGTYGYTF. The rearrangement uses TRBV7-9 and TRBJ1-2; TRBD1 matches 7 bases. The CDR3 runs 15 residues. Germline V lookup: CDR1 SEHNR, CDR2 FQNEAQ (reference sequence). After removal of 1 base from V and 4 bases from J, the junction contained 6 bases not matched to a gene.

In this sample, this clonotype turned up many times. The rearrangement uses TRBV12-3 or TRBV12-4 and TRBJ2-2; 14 nucleotides align to TRBD2. The CDR3 covers 17 residues. J was trimmed by 4 bases and V by 6 bases; bases with no gene match: 7. Here the CDR3 DNA reads TGTGCCAGCAGCCCGACTAGCGGGAGGGCCGGCACCGGGGAGCTGTTTTTT. Translation gives CASSPTSGRAGTGELFF.

The J gene is TRBJ2-3, the V gene TRBV19, with 12 positions matching TRBD2. The germline V gene encodes CDR1 LNHDA and CDR2 SQIVND (reference sequence). V was clipped by 5 bases and J by 5 bases; unmatched bases: 11. CDR3 length: 17 amino acids. The CDR3 spells CASSFNRLAGEGDTQYF. CDR3 bases: TGTGCCAGTAGTTTCAACCGACTAGCGGGAGAAGGAGATACGCAGTATTTT.

This clonotype appeared a few times. The CDR3 bases are TGTGCCATCAGTGAGCTTAGCGGGATAAACACCGGGGAGCTGTTTTTT. Its translation: CAISELSGINTGELFF. This chain connects TRBV10-3 to TRBJ2-2; TRBD2 matches 8 bases. Trimming took 2 bases from V and 2 from J; bases not matched to a gene: 4. The CDR3 loop spans 16 amino acids. Germline assignment: CDR1 ENHRY and CDR2 SYGVKD.